The source of this TCR beta chain is a study of blood T cell repertoires in COVID-19. The wider study: COVID-19 samples, acute and convalescent, were from the United States, Italy and Spain. PBMCs, B-cell-depleted T cells, or T cells provided the cDNA or gDNA that made up the material.

Authors' analysis steps: Amplification of reference gene primers provided the estimated nucleated cell counts. The assay was immunoSEQ multiplex PCR, and TCRdb's table has in-frame clones only and misses some. That table supplies the V and J calls and clone size; D and trimming were determined from the DNA. Here the sample spans roughly 150,000 clones, roughly four fifths being singletons. Per the germline V gene, CDR1 is SGHTA and CDR2 is FQGNSA. The CDR3 is made up of 14 amino acids. Trimming took off 2 bases at V and 0 bases at J, with 7 bases between the two ends. The chain is built from TRBV7-2 and TRBJ1-2; no definite D call. The sequence was obtained from a human donor in a cohort sampled during active COVID-19. Material for sequencing was peripheral blood. CDR3 residues: CASSLSTSNYGYTF. In nucleotides, the CDR3 is TGTGCCAGCAGCTTATCTACCTCTAACTATGGCTACACCTTC. The full variable domain, rest sourced from reference TRBV7-2 and TRBJ1-2, is GAGVSQSPSNKVTEKGKDVELRCDPISGHTALYWYRQSLGQGLEFLIYFQGNSAPDKSGLPSDRFSAERTGGSVSTLTIQRTQQEDSAVYLCASSLSTSNYGYTFGSGTRLTVV.